Detailed here is one T cell receptor beta chain. Its antigen is not identified. The record originates from a study of T cell repertoires in cytomegalovirus infection. Findings and limits, study-wide: The ex vivo response was dominated by HLA-C-restricted CMV-specific TCR beta clonotypes. Cumulative frequency of public TCR beta families picked out carriers of CMV plus the relevant HLA.

Using its own MiXCR run on the reads, TCRdb lists one record per CDR3 protein. This table holds 400,000 or so distinct CDR3 sequences, 15% to 20% found once. This CDR3 region has 14 residues. V was trimmed by 1 base and J by 4 bases, leaving 10 bases between them. CDR1 and CDR2 from the germline V gene are SEHNR and FQNEAQ (reference sequence). The origin of this receptor is a human donor in good health (CMV status not recorded). Some clones in this sample may be carry-over from other donors' samples. The sample comprised PBMCs. The rearrangement uses TRBV7-9 and TRBJ2-5; D is unclear. CDR3: CASSLVMVTETQYF. In nucleotides, the CDR3 is TGTGCCAGCAGCTTAGTTATGGTAACAGAGACCCAGTACTTC.